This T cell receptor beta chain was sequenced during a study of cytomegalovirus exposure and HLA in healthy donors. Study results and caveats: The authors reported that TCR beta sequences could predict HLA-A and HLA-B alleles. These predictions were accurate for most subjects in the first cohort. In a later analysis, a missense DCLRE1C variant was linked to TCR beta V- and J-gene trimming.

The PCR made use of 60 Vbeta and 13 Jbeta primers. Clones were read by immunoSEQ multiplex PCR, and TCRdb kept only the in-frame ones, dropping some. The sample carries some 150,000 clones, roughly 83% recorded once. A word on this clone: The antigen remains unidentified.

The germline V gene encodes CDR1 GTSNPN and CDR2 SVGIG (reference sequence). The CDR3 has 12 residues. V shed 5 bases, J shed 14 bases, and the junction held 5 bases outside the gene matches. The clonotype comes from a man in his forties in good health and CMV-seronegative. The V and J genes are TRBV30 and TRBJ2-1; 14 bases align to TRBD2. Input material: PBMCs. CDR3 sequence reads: CAWLTSGRGKFF. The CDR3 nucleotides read TGTGCCTGGTTGACTAGCGGGAGGGGAAAGTTCTTC.